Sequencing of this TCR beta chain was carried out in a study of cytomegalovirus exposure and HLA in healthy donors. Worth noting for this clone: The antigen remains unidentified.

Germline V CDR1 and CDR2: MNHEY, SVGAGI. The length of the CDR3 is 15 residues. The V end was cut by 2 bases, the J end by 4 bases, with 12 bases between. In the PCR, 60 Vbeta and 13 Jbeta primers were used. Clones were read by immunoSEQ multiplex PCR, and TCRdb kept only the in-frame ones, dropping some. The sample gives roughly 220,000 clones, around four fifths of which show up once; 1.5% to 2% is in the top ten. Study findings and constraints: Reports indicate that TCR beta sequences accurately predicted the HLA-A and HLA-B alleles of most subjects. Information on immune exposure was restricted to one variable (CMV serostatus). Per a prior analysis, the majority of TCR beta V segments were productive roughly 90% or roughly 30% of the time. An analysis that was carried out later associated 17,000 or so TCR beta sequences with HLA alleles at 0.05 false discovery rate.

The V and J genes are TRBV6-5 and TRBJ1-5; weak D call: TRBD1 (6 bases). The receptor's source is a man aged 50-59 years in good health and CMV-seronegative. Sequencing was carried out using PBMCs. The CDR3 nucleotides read TGTGCCAGCAGTTACACCGGACAGCTTAATCAGCCCCAGCATTTT. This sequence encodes CASSYTGQLNQPQHF.